The 19 T cell receptor beta chains presented below share a single source sample, sequenced in a study of T cell responses to AZD1222 COVID-19 vaccine. Method: immunoSEQ multiplex PCR; TCRdb's copy keeps in-frame clones and lacks some. The sample contains around 200,000 clones, around 88% of which appear only once. The material was peripheral blood, obtained on day 0 of AZD1222 vaccination. Receptors originate from an adult in good health.

The chain employs TRBV28 and TRBJ1-2, with D possibly matching TRBD1 (6 bases). The V end was cut by 6 bases, the J end by 5 bases, with 16 bases between. The CDR3 contains 14 residues. Germline loops: CDR1 MDHEN, CDR2 SYDVKM. The CDR3 DNA reads as TGTGCCAGCAGCCAAAAACAGGGCCTTTATGGCTACACCTTC. It yields the protein CASSQKQGLYGYTF.

The CDR3 reads CASNPGQVIDTQYF. The CDR3 coding sequence is TGTGCCAGCAATCCGGGACAGGTTATAGATACGCAGTATTTT. The rearrangement joins TRBV2 to TRBJ2-3; 8 nucleotides match TRBD1. The germline CDR1 and CDR2 sequences are SNHLY and FYNNEI. Unmatched junction bases numbered 8, after V lost 7 bases and J lost 5 bases. This CDR3 contains 14 residues.

The V gene is TRBV6-4, the J gene TRBJ2-3; 8 bases are shared with TRBD2. After removal of 0 bases from V and 2 bases from J, the junction contained 1 base not matched to a gene. CDR3 size: 15 residues. CDR1 and CDR2 from the germline V gene are MRHNA and SNTAGT. The CDR3 nucleotides are TGTGCCAGCAGTGACTCAGCGGGGGACACAGATACGCAGTATTTT. Translating gives CASSDSAGDTDTQYF.

The rearrangement links TRBV5-1 to TRBJ1-1, with a possible D match to TRBD1 (6 bases). The germline gives CDR1 SGHRS, CDR2 YFSETQ. The ends were cut back, 3 bases at V and 5 bases at J, with 20 bases in the middle. The CDR3 extends over 16 amino acids. CDR3 amino acids: CASSSTPTGARTEAFF. For the CDR3, the DNA is TGCGCCAGCAGCTCAACACCGACAGGAGCGAGGACTGAAGCTTTCTTT. Looking up the rest from reference TRBV5-1 and TRBJ1-1 gives the full variable domain: KAGVTQTPRYLIKTRGQQVTLSCSPISGHRSVSWYQQTPGQGLQFLFEYFSETQRNKGNFPGRFSGRQFSNSRSEMNVSTLELGDSALYLCASSSTPTGARTEAFFGQGTRLTVV.

The genes are TRBV7-8 and TRBJ2-7; D is ambiguous. The CDR3 runs 14 residues. Germline CDR1 is SGHVS and CDR2 is FQNEAQ. The V end lost 0 bases, the J end lost 6 bases, and 12 bases lay between the germline ends. CDR3 nucleotides: TGTGCCAGCAGCTTAGCTCCCAAGGAGTCCGAGCAGTACTTC. This encodes CASSLAPKESEQYF.

V is TRBV19 and J is TRBJ2-6; D call uncertain. Trimming stripped 6 bases from V and 0 bases from J, with 0 bases between. This CDR3 has 12 residues. The germline CDR1 and CDR2 sequences are LNHDA and SQIVND (reference sequence). The CDR3 DNA sequence: TGTGCCAGTAGCTCTGGGGCCAACGTCCTGACTTTC. Its protein product is CASSSGANVLTF.

The CDR3 reads CASSSPPLAGGGSGYTF. The CDR3 nucleotides read TGTGCCAGCAGCTCCCCCCCTTTGGCAGGGGGCGGTTCTGGCTACACCTTC. The chain has TRBV11-2 and TRBJ1-2; TRBD1 aligns across 8 bases. V dropped 4 bases and J dropped 7; count of bases not matched to a gene: 17. The germline CDR1 and CDR2 sequences are SGHAT and FQNNGV. This CDR3 comprises 17 residues.

The rearrangement uses TRBV4-3 and TRBJ1-1; D is possibly TRBD1 (5 bases). Trimming took off 4 bases at V and 0 bases at J, with 9 bases between the two ends. The CDR3 has 14 residues. Germline assignment: CDR1 LGHNA and CDR2 YSLEER. As DNA, the CDR3 is TGCGCCAGCAGCCCGGGACGGTTGAACACTGAAGCTTTCTTT. This encodes CASSPGRLNTEAFF.

The chain is built from TRBV6-2 or TRBV6-3 and TRBJ2-5; D is unresolved. Germline CDR1 and CDR2: MNHEY and SVGEGT. The V and J ends lost 2 bases and 5 bases respectively, with 12 bases between them. The CDR3 has 14 residues. CDR3 bases: TGTGCCAGCAGTTACGACGGAAAAAAGGAGACCCAGTACTTC. Residues: CASSYDGKKETQYF.

The CDR3 is CASSLAGAKETQYF. CDR3 bases: TGTGCCAGCAGTTTAGCGGGGGCCAAAGAGACCCAGTACTTC. This chain uses TRBV28 with TRBJ2-5; TRBD2 is a possible D gene (7 bases). Trimming took off 2 bases at V and 3 bases at J, with 10 bases between the two ends. The germline gives CDR1 MDHEN, CDR2 SYDVKM. The CDR3 runs to 14 residues. The whole variable domain, remainder taken from reference TRBV28 and TRBJ2-5, is DVKVTQSSRYLVKRTGEKVFLECVQDMDHENMFWYRQDPGLGLRLIYFSYDVKMKEKGDIPEGYSVSREKKERFSLILESASTNQTSMYLCASSLAGAKETQYFGPGTRLLVL.

The chain uses TRBV19 and TRBJ1-5; D might be TRBD1 (5 bases). V was pared by 7 bases and J by 0 bases, with 13 bases between. Germline CDR1 and CDR2: LNHDA and SQIVND (reference sequence). The CDR3 is 15 residues long. Here the CDR3 reads CASTQGTYSNQPQHF. In DNA form, the CDR3 reads TGTGCCAGTACCCAGGGTACTTATAGCAATCAGCCCCAGCATTTT.

The CDR3 reads CASSPRDGYEQYF. DNA for the CDR3: TGTGCCAGCAGCCCTCGGGACGGCTACGAGCAGTACTTC. The V and J genes are TRBV5-8 and TRBJ2-7; possibly TRBD1 or TRBD2 for D (5 bases each). The V end was cut by 4 bases, the J end by 3 bases, with 11 bases between. Germline V lookup: CDR1 SGHTS, CDR2 YDEGEE. This CDR3 is 13 amino acids long.

The CDR3 loop is CATSRHWTGLTIYF. Written as DNA, the CDR3 is TGTGCCACCAGCAGACACTGGACAGGGCTGACCATATATTTT. The V call is TRBV15, the J call TRBJ1-3, with 8 positions matching TRBD1. Germline-derived CDR1 and CDR2 are LNHNV and YYDKDF (reference sequence). V lost 2 bases, J lost 10 bases, and 7 bases stayed unmatched. The CDR3 length is 14 residues.

V and J are TRBV20-1 and TRBJ1-3; D gene unclear. In germline, CDR1 is DFQATT, CDR2 SNEGSKA (reference sequence). Trimming cost V 3 bases and J 0 bases, with 6 bases left between them. CDR3 size: 13 residues. CDR3 sequence: CSASEDSGNTIYF. CDR3 nucleotide sequence: TGCAGTGCTAGTGAGGACTCTGGAAACACCATATATTTT.

The chain joins TRBV7-9 to TRBJ2-7; 8 positions agree with TRBD1. Trimming took 2 bases from V and 2 from J; bases not matched to a gene: 8. This CDR3 contains 16 residues. The germline V gene has CDR1 SEHNR and CDR2 FQNEAQ (reference sequence). CDR3 DNA: TGTGCCAGCAGCTTATGGGGAGACAGGGGAGCCTACGAGCAGTACTTC. Encoded protein: CASSLWGDRGAYEQYF.

The chain recombines TRBV6-2 or TRBV6-3 with TRBJ2-5; the D is unclear. CDR1 is MNHEY, CDR2 SVGEGT, per germline. Trimming shortened V by 0 bases and J by 5 bases, and 1 base separated the two germline ends. The CDR3 runs 11 residues. Here the CDR3 DNA reads TGTGCCAGCAGTTACTCGGAGACCCAGTACTTC. As protein: CASSYSETQYF.

V is TRBV29-1 and J is TRBJ2-1, with TRBD2 as a possible D gene (5 bases). Between the trimmed V and J ends, which lost 4 bases and 4 bases, there was a span of 8 bases. The CDR3 consists of 12 residues. Germline V CDR1 and CDR2: SQVTM, ANQGSEA. The CDR3 nucleotides are TGCAGCGTTGTTGGACTTTACAATGAGCAGTTCTTC. It encodes CSVVGLYNEQFF.

This chain uses TRBV5-1 with TRBJ2-3; TRBD1 matches 7 bases. Germline assignment: CDR1 SGHRS and CDR2 YFSETQ. J was trimmed by 4 bases and V by 1 base; bases with no gene match: 12. The CDR3 sequence is 17 residues long. Written as DNA, the CDR3 is TGCGCCAGCAGCTTGAGAGAGACAGGGCGTTTCGCAGATACGCAGTATTTT. The encoded protein is CASSLRETGRFADTQYF.

This chain connects TRBV12-3 or TRBV12-4 to TRBJ2-1; possible D gene TRBD2, 5 bases. The V end lost 5 bases, the J end lost 8 bases, and 13 bases lay between the germline ends. The CDR3 is 13 amino acids. The CDR3 DNA reads as TGTGCCAGCAGTCCGAACGACGGGGATGAGCAGTTCTTC. Amino acids: CASSPNDGDEQFF.